This T cell receptor beta chain was identified in a study of T cells in localized non-small cell lung cancer. The CDR3 extends over 14 amino acids. CDR1 is SGHNT and CDR2 is YENEEA in the germline V gene. V was trimmed by 5 bases and J by 7 bases, leaving 15 bases between them. This table comes from immunoSEQ multiplex PCR, and its TCRdb copy is limited to in-frame clones, with some not included. The sample yields roughly 26,000 clones, approximately 84% seen once. On this clone itself: The antigen is undetermined.

The study, taken as a whole, reports: Among the top 100 tumor clones, a median around 50 appeared in adjacent lung. Uninvolved adjacent lung, not tumor, had the highest T cell clonality. As only one tumor region underwent sequencing, heterogeneity remains possible.

The TCR sequence derives from a man aged 35 to 70 with stage III squamous cell lung carcinoma. The chain employs TRBV11-3 and TRBJ1-3; D call uncertain. Source: peripheral blood, taken before any cancer treatment. The CDR3 DNA follows: TGTGCCAGCAGCCCCTCGTTCTCTAGGAACACCATATATTTT. This translates into CASSPSFSRNTIYF.